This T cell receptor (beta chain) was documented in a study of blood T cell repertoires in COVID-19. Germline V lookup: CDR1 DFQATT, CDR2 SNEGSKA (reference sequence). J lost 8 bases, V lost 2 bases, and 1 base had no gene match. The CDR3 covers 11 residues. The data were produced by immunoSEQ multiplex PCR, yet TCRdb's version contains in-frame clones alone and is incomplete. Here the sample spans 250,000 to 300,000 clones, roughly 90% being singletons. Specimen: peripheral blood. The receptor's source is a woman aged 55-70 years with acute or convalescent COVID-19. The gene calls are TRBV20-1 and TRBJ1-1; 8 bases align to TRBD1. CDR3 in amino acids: CSARRDREAFF. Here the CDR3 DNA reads TGCAGTGCTAGACGGGACAGGGAAGCTTTCTTT.